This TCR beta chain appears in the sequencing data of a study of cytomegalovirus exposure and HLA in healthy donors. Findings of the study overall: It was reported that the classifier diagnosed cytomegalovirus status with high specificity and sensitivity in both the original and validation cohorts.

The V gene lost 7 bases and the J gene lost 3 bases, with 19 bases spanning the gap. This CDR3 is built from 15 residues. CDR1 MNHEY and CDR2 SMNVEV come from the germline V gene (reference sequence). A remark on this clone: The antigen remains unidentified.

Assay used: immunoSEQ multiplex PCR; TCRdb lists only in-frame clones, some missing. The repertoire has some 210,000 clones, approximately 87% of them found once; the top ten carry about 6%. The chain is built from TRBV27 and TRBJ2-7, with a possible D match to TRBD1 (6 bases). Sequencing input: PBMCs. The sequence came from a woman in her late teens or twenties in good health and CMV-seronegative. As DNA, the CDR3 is TGTGCCAGCACTCTAAAATACACAGGGTACTACGAGCAGTACTTC. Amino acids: CASTLKYTGYYEQYF.